Sequencing of this T cell receptor (beta chain) was carried out in a study of blood T cell repertoires in COVID-19. Sequenced by immunoSEQ multiplex PCR; TCRdb stores in-frame clones only, minus some. The sample has roughly 32,000 clones; 75% are singletons. V was pared by 1 base and J by 8 bases, with 14 bases between. Germline CDR1 is LGHDT and CDR2 is YNNKEL (reference sequence). This CDR3 spans 14 amino acids. Sequenced sample: peripheral blood. This TCR was recovered from a man older than 75 with active or convalescent COVID-19. J is TRBJ1-2 and V is TRBV3-1 (or the pseudogene TRBV3-2); a weak D match, TRBD1 (5 bases). The CDR3 sequence: CASSQAGFWGGYTF. CDR3 in DNA: TGTGCCAGCAGCCAAGCGGGTTTCTGGGGCGGCTACACCTTC.